These T cell receptor beta chains were read from a single sample in a study of CD8 T cells in ankylosing spondylitis. MiXCR, run by TCRdb on the 5' RACE reads, gives a single entry per CDR3 protein. The sample contains about 340,000 distinct CDR3 sequences, roughly 14% of which appear only once. Sequences were obtained from blood, either unsorted or a sorted T cell fraction (not recorded which). The receptors come from a male donor with ankylosing spondylitis or in good health (not recorded which). Both conserved end residues are trimmed from each CDR3. The listing skips clone size in some rows; elsewhere it reads once, few, many or a size class.

j_gene	abundance	v_gene	CDR3aa
TRBJ2-7	.	TRBV3-1	ASSPRIAATTEQY
TRBJ2-1	.	TRBV12-3/TRBV12-4	ASTPSRDFYNEQF
TRBJ2-2	few	TRBV12-3/TRBV12-4	ASTFRPGQLLTGELF
TRBJ2-1	.	TRBV14	ASSQDRLPLGDEQF
TRBJ2-7	.	TRBV5-1	ASSPGTDRRSYEQY
TRBJ1-5	many	TRBV6-5	ASSYSRDQPQH
TRBJ1-4	few	TRBV3-1	ASGTDQFTNEKLF
TRBJ2-7	.	TRBV20-1	SAMGEGAYEQY
TRBJ2-3	.	TRBV6-1	ASWAVGGDTQY
TRBJ2-7	.	TRBV7-6	ASSTGHEQY